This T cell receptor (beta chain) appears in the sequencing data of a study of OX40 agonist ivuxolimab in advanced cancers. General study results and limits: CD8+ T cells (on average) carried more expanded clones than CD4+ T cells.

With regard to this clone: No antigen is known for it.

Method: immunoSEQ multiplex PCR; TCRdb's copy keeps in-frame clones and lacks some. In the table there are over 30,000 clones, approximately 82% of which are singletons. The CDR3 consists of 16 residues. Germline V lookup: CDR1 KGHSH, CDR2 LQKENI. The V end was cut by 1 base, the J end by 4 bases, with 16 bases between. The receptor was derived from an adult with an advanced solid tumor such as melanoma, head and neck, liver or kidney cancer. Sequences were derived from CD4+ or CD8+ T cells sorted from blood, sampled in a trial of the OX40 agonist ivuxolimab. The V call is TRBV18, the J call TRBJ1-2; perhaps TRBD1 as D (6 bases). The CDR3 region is CASSPLLRGAGYGYTF. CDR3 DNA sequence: TGTGCCAGCTCACCACTACTTAGGGGGGCAGGCTATGGCTACACCTTC. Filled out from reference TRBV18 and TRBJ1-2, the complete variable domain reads NAGVMQNPRHLVRRRGQEARLRCSPMKGHSHVYWYRQLPEEGLKFMVYLQKENIIDESGMPKERFSAEFPKEGPSILRIQQVVRGDSAAYFCASSPLLRGAGYGYTFGSGTRLTVV.